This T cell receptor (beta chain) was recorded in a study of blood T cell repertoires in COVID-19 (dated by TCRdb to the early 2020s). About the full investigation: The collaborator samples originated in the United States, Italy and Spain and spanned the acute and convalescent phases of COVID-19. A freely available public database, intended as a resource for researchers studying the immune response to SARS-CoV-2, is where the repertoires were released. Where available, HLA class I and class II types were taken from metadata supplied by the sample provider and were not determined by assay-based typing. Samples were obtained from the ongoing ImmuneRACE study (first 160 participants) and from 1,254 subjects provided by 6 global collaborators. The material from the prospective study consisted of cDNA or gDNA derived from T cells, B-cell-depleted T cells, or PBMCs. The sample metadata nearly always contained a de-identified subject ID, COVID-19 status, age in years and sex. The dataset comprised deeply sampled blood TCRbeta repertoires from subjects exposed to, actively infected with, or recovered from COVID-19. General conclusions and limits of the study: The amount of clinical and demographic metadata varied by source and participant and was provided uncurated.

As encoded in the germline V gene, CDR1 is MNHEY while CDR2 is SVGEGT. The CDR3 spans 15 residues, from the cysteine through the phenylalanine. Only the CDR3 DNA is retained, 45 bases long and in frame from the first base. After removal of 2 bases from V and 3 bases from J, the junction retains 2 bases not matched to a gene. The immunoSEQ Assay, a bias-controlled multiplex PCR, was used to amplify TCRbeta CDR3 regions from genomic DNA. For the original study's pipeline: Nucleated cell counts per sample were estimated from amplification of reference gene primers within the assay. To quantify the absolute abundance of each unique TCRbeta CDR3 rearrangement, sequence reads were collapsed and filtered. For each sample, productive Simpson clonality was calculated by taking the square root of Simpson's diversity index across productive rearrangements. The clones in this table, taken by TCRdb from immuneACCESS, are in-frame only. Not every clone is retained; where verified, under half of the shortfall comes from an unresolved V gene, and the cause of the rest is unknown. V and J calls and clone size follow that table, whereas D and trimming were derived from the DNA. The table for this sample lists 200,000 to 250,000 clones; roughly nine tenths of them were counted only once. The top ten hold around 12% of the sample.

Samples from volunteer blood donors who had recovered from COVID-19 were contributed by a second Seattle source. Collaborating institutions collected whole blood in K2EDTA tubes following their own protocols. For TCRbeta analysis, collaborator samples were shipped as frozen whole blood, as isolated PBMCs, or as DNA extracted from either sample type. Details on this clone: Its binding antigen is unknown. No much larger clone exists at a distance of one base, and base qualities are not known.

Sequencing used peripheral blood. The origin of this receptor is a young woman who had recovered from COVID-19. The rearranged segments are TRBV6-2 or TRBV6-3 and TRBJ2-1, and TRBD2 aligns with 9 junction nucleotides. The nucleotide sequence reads TGTGCCAGCAGTTACGGCGGGAGGGACTACAATGAGCAGTTCTTC. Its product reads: CASSYGGRDYNEQFF.